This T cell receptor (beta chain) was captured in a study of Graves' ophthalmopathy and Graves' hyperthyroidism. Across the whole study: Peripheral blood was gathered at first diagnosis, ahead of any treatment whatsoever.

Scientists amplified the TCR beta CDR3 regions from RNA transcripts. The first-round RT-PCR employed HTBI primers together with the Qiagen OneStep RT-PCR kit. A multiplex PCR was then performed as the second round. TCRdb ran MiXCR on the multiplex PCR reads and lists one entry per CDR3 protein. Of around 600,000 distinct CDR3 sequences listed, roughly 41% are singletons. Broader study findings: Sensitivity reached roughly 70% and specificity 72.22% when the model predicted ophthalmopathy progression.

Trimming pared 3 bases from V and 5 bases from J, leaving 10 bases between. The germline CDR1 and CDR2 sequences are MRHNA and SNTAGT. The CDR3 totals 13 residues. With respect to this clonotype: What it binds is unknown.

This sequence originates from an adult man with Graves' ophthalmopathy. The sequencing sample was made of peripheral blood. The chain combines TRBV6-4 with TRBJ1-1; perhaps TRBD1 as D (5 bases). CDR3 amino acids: CASSEGAWTEAFF. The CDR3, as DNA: TGTGCCAGCAGTGAAGGGGCGTGGACTGAAGCTTTCTTT.